These 9 T cell receptor beta chains share one sample of origin, sequenced in a study of PD-L1 blockade in urothelial cancer. Sequenced by immunoSEQ multiplex PCR; TCRdb stores in-frame clones only, minus some. This table has 20,000 to 25,000 clones, 90% appearing once. The sequences come from PBMCs, collected around atezolizumab (anti-PD-L1) treatment. The receptors come from a woman aged 55-70 years with urothelial cancer.

V is TRBV2 and J is TRBJ2-7, with TRBD1 identical over 7 bases. V was clipped by 7 bases and J by 3 bases; unmatched bases: 12. This CDR3 has 15 residues. The V gene's germline CDR1 is SNHLY and CDR2 FYNNEI. DNA for the CDR3: TGTGCCAGCATTCCATGGGGCAGGGGGAGCTACGAGCAGTACTTC. It yields the protein CASIPWGRGSYEQYF.

V is TRBV7-3 and J is TRBJ1-1; 9 bases fit TRBD1. Unmatched junction bases numbered 4, after V lost 5 bases and J lost 6 bases. The CDR3 loop spans 13 amino acids. The germline CDR1 and CDR2 sequences are SGHTA and FQGTGA. As DNA, the CDR3 is TGTGCCAGCAGCACGGACAGGGGAGCTGAAGCTTTCTTT. Residues: CASSTDRGAEAFF.

This clone was counted a few times. The V call is TRBV27, the J call TRBJ1-5; D remains ambiguous. The CDR3 covers 12 residues. V was cut by 3 bases and J by 4 bases, with 4 bases left in between. Germline CDR1 reads MNHEY; CDR2 reads SMNVEV (reference sequence). CDR3 in DNA: TGTGCCAGCAGTTTTATAAATCAGCCCCAGCATTTT. Translation gives CASSFINQPQHF.

The V gene is TRBV19, the J gene TRBJ1-4; D perhaps matches TRBD1 (6 bases). The CDR3 extends over 15 amino acids. V lost 5 bases and J lost 4, with 14 bases in between. Looked up from germline, CDR1 is LNHDA and CDR2 is SQIVND (reference sequence). The CDR3 sequence is CASSLQGRVNEKLFF. CDR3 nucleotides: TGTGCCAGTAGTTTGCAGGGGCGCGTTAATGAAAAACTGTTTTTT.

V usage is TRBV29-1 and J usage is TRBJ1-1, with D uncertain. The germline V and J ends were trimmed by 7 bases and 0 bases, with 9 bases remaining between them. The CDR3 extends over 12 amino acids. Per germline, CDR1 SQVTM and CDR2 ANQGSEA. CDR3 sequence (DNA): TGCAGCGGTAACTTCATGAACACTGAAGCTTTCTTT. This gives the protein CSGNFMNTEAFF.

V is TRBV29-1 and J is TRBJ1-2; D gene unclear. CDR1 SQVTM and CDR2 ANQGSEA come from the germline V gene. The CDR3 totals 18 residues. Trimming pared 6 bases from V and 5 bases from J, leaving 31 bases between. The CDR3 sequence: CSVEDGIFIRGGTYGYTF. In DNA form, the CDR3 reads TGCAGCGTCGAGGACGGTATTTTTATCCGGGGAGGTACTTATGGCTACACCTTC.

This clone was recorded only once. The V and J genes are TRBV19 and TRBJ2-1, with D unclear. The CDR3 totals 11 residues. V lost 3 bases and J 7 bases, leaving 4 bases between the germline ends. Germline V gene lookup returns CDR1 LNHDA and CDR2 SQIVND (reference sequence). CDR3 loop: CASSITNEQFF. The DNA for the CDR3 is TGTGCCAGTAGTATTACTAATGAGCAGTTCTTC.

The chain is built from TRBV5-4 and TRBJ1-1; TRBD1 might be the D (5 bases). Trimming pared 4 bases from V and 6 bases from J, leaving 19 bases between. The V gene's germline CDR1 is SGHNT and CDR2 YYREEE (reference sequence). The CDR3 loop spans 15 amino acids. The CDR3 bases are TGTGCCAGCAGCCCCGGGGGGGTCCGGCACTCTGAAGCTTTCTTT. Its translation is CASSPGGVRHSEAFF.

The chain links TRBV4-1 to TRBJ2-3, with D perhaps matching TRBD1 (6 bases). CDR1 is MGHRA, CDR2 YSYEKL, per germline. The CDR3 totals 17 residues. Trimming cost V 4 bases and J 0 bases, with 17 bases left between them. The CDR3 reads CASSRTQGLLSTDTQYF. The CDR3 nucleotides read TGCGCCAGCAGCCGAACCCAGGGGCTCCTTAGCACAGATACGCAGTATTTT.